The 14 T cell receptor beta chains below come from one sample, sequenced in a study of blood T cell repertoires in COVID-19. Measured with immunoSEQ multiplex PCR; TCRdb has only the in-frame clones, and not every one. The data hold about 480,000 clones, with about 90% observed a single time. Input material: PBMCs or T cells enriched from blood (not recorded which). Receptor source: a woman between 18 and 29 years old with acute COVID-19.

This clone appeared a few times. The rearrangement links TRBV18 to TRBJ2-1; D is perhaps TRBD2 (7 bases). CDR3 length equals 18 residues. The ends were cut back, 0 bases at V and 1 base at J, with 16 bases in the middle. Germline V gene sequence: CDR1 KGHSH, CDR2 LQKENI. DNA of the CDR3: TGTGCCAGCTCACCACCGCGGGGGCGGGGGAGTTCCTACAATGAGCAGTTCTTC. Amino acid sequence: CASSPPRGRGSSYNEQFF.

The V gene is TRBV2, the J gene TRBJ1-5; 8 nucleotides agree with TRBD1. Germline CDR1 SNHLY, CDR2 FYNNEI. V lost 7 bases and J lost 2; bases outside the gene matches: 4. This CDR3 comprises 14 residues. The CDR3 loop is CASKQGAGNQPQHF. The CDR3 DNA is TGTGCCAGCAAGCAGGGGGCGGGCAATCAGCCCCAGCATTTT. The full variable domain, its missing parts supplied by reference TRBV2 and TRBJ1-5, is EPEVTQTPSHQVTQMGQEVILRCVPISNHLYFYWYRQILGQKVEFLVSFYNNEISEKSEIFDDQFSVERPDGSNFTLKIRSTKLEDSAMYFCASKQGAGNQPQHFGDGTRLSIL.

V usage is TRBV20-1 and J usage is TRBJ1-3; D uncertain. This CDR3 comprises 13 residues. The V gene's germline CDR1 is DFQATT and CDR2 SNEGSKA (reference sequence). Deletions cut 3 bases from V and 0 bases from J, with 6 bases between. The chain's CDR3 is CSASRDSGNTIYF. Here the CDR3 DNA reads TGCAGTGCTAGTCGGGACTCTGGAAACACCATATATTTT.

The gene calls are TRBV7-9 and TRBJ1-1; no firm D call. This CDR3 is built from 12 residues. The ends were cut back, 1 base at V and 4 bases at J, with 4 bases in the middle. CDR1 SEHNR and CDR2 FQNEAQ come from the germline V gene (reference sequence). The CDR3 DNA follows: TGTGCCAGCAGCTTAGGGAGCACTGAAGCTTTCTTT. Translation: CASSLGSTEAFF.

This clone came up once. The genes are TRBV18 and TRBJ1-3, with a weak D call TRBD1 (5 bases). CDR3 length: 14 amino acids. Between the trimmed V and J ends, which lost 4 bases and 7 bases, there was a span of 14 bases. CDR1 is KGHSH and CDR2 is LQKENI in the germline V gene. CDR3 DNA sequence: TGTGCCAGCTCACGAACAGGCGCCGAGAACACCATATATTTT. It encodes CASSRTGAENTIYF.

This clone was picked up a small number of times. V and J are TRBV19 and TRBJ1-1, with D tentatively TRBD1 (5 bases). Germline values: CDR1 LNHDA, CDR2 SQIVND (reference sequence). The CDR3 totals 12 residues. Trimming removed 9 bases at V and 1 base at J, with 9 bases between. CDR3 coding DNA: TGTGCCAGCAGGGTCCGGAACACTGAAGCTTTCTTT. This codes for CASRVRNTEAFF.

This clone was seen once. J is TRBJ2-7 and V is TRBV7-2; possible D gene TRBD2, 5 bases. The CDR3 spans 16 residues. From germline, CDR1 is SGHTA and CDR2 FQGNSA. Trimming removed 6 bases from V and 2 bases from J, with 20 bases in between. The CDR3 spells CASRQDSTGSTYEQYF. In nucleotides, the CDR3 is TGTGCCAGCAGACAAGATTCGACTGGGAGCACCTACGAGCAGTACTTC.

This chain connects TRBV9 to TRBJ2-2; no clear D. CDR1 and CDR2 from the germline V gene are SGDLS and YYNGEE. This CDR3 spans 15 amino acids. Between the trimmed V and J ends, which lost 0 bases and 5 bases, there was a span of 11 bases. The CDR3 region has the DNA TGTGCCAGCAGCGTAGGAGAATCGTGGACCGGGGAGCTGTTTTTT. It yields the protein CASSVGESWTGELFF. The variable domain in full, with the rest retrieved from reference TRBV9 and TRBJ2-2, is DSGVTQTPKHLITATGQRVTLRCSPRSGDLSVYWYQQSLDQGLQFLIQYYNGEERAKGNILERFSAQQFPDLHSELNLSSLELGDSALYFCASSVGESWTGELFFGEGSRLTVL.

The CDR3 loop reads CASSLDTNTEAFF. As DNA, the CDR3 is TGTGCCAGCAGTTTGGACACCAACACTGAAGCTTTCTTT. V usage is TRBV7-2 and J usage is TRBJ1-1; a weak D match, TRBD1 (5 bases). CDR1 and CDR2 from the germline V gene are SGHTA and FQGNSA. V was pared by 6 bases and J by 2 bases, with 10 bases between. This CDR3 comprises 13 residues. Full variable domain (remainder filled in from reference TRBV7-2 and TRBJ1-1): GAGVSQSPSNKVTEKGKDVELRCDPISGHTALYWYRQSLGQGLEFLIYFQGNSAPDKSGLPSDRFSAERTGGSVSTLTIQRTQQEDSAVYLCASSLDTNTEAFFGQGTRLTVV.

Regarding this clone: The sample holds other DNA sequences that translate to the same CDR3. The rearrangement uses TRBV9 and TRBJ2-7; TRBD2 might be the D (6 bases). Germline V gene data show CDR1 as SGDLS and CDR2 as YYNGEE. The CDR3 runs 14 residues. V lost 0 bases and J 1 base, leaving 8 bases between the germline ends. CDR3 amino acids: CASSVEAGSYEQYF. The DNA of the CDR3 is TGTGCCAGCAGCGTAGAGGCGGGATCCTACGAGCAGTACTTC.

This chain links TRBV6-6 with TRBJ1-2, with a tentative D call TRBD1 (6 bases). CDR3 length: 14 amino acids. Germline V gives CDR1 MNHNY, CDR2 SVGAGI (reference sequence). The V gene lost 6 bases and the J gene lost 2 bases, with 13 bases spanning the gap. CDR3 region: CASREVQGNYGYTF. CDR3 DNA: TGTGCCAGCAGGGAAGTCCAGGGGAACTATGGCTACACCTTC.

The chain combines TRBV11-2 with TRBJ1-5; tentatively, D is TRBD1 (5 bases). The CDR3 loop spans 15 amino acids. From germline, CDR1 is SGHAT and CDR2 FQNNGV. The V gene lost 1 base and the J gene lost 5 bases, with 12 bases spanning the gap. CDR3 amino acids: CASSLGSTVDQPQHF. CDR3 sequence (DNA): TGTGCCAGCAGCTTAGGTTCGACAGTAGATCAGCCCCAGCATTTT.

For the CDR3, the DNA is TGCGCCAGCAGCTTGGGAGGGACAGGATACGAGCAGTACTTC. It specifies CASSLGGTGYEQYF. The chain couples TRBV5-1 to TRBJ2-7; 8 bases match TRBD1. With V trimmed by 0 bases and J by 4 bases, 3 bases remained unmatched. The germline V gene has CDR1 SGHRS and CDR2 YFSETQ. This CDR3 comprises 14 residues.

V usage is TRBV7-9 and J usage is TRBJ1-2; no definite D call. Germline values: CDR1 SEHNR, CDR2 FQNEAQ (reference sequence). The V end was cut by 5 bases, the J end by 6 bases, with 16 bases between. The CDR3 is 14 amino acids. CDR3 region: CASSHPRGPHGYTF. The CDR3, as DNA: TGTGCCAGCAGCCACCCTCGCGGGCCCCATGGCTACACCTTC.